The clone carrying this TCR beta chain was picked up one time. Its specificity is unknown. TCR beta cDNA libraries included unique molecular identifiers. Each sample of about 1 to 10 million input T cells yielded 500,000 or so cDNA molecules, so each molecule approximated one T cell. TCRdb redid the calling of the PCR reads with MiXCR, one entry per CDR3 protein. The sample includes 740,000 or so distinct CDR3 sequences, under 70% seen only once; the top ten take approximately 4.4%. This sample was taken from a study of post-analysis software for immune sequencing data. Study-wide context: Clinical courses comprised relapsing-remitting, secondary progressive and progressive-relapsing multiple sclerosis.

Study results and limitations: F-measure co-clustering was strong for batch-matched samples. For normalized Chao1 diversity, multiple sclerosis patients scored significantly lower than controls did.

The sample was blood. This receptor was identified in a girl aged 5-17 years with multiple sclerosis.

Here the CDR3 reads CASSYSAGSQNTEAFF. Written as DNA, the CDR3 is TGTGCCAGCAGTTACTCCGCAGGGTCCCAAAACACTGAAGCTTTCTTT. V gene TRBV6-5 combines with J gene TRBJ1-1; perhaps TRBD1 as D (5 bases). Trimming took 0 bases from V and 2 from J, leaving 13 bases between them. Per germline, CDR1 MNHEY and CDR2 SVGAGI. The CDR3 runs to 16 residues.